These T cell receptor beta chains were read from a single sample in a study of T-cell reconstitution after alpha-beta-depleted transplantation in children. TCRdb used MiXCR to reprocess the PCR reads, holding one entry per CDR3 protein. The table shows around 370,000 distinct CDR3 sequences, with around 15% occurring only once. The sequencing used PBMCs, mostly from graft donor cells, collected 360 days after TCRalphabeta/CD19-depleted stem cell transplant. These receptors all come from a male patient aged 2 to 10 who had a stem cell transplant for acute lymphoblastic leukemia, so the T cells may come from the graft donor. The CDR3 runs from the conserved cysteine through the conserved F or W. A D gene is named only where the DNA matches it firmly. Part of the rows lack a size; the others show once, few, many or a class for expanded clones.

v_gene	d_gene	abundance	j_gene	CDR3nt	CDR3aa
TRBV6-2/TRBV6-3	-	few	TRBJ1-3	TGTGCCAGCAGAACGACAGTCTCTGGAAACACCATATATTTT	CASRTTVSGNTIYF
TRBV12-3/TRBV12-4	-	many	TRBJ2-2	TGTGCCAGCAGCTCAGTCACCGGGGAGCTGTTTTTT	CASSSVTGELFF
TRBV29-1	-	-	TRBJ2-4	TGCAGCGTTGAAGCCCCTCGATCCGGGCTGCCGAAAAACATTCAGTACTTC	CSVEAPRSGLPKNIQYF
TRBV10-3	TRBD1	-	TRBJ2-7	TGTGCCATCTCCGGGACAGGGGGCTCCTACGAGCAGTACTTC	CAISGTGGSYEQYF
TRBV9	TRBD1	few	TRBJ1-2	TGTGCCAGCAGCCGACAGGGCGGCAACTATGGCTACACCTTC	CASSRQGGNYGYTF
TRBV10-3	TRBD2	few	TRBJ2-2	TGTGCCATTTCACCTTACCTGACTAGCCCGAACACCGGGGAGCTGTTTTTT	CAISPYLTSPNTGELFF
TRBV29-1	TRBD2	-	TRBJ2-1	TGCAGCGTTGATAGGTGGCTAGCGGGGGAGCAGTTCTTC	CSVDRWLAGEQFF
TRBV5-1	TRBD2	few	TRBJ2-1	TGCGCCAGCAGCTTGGAACCTAGCGGGAGTTGGTCCTACAATGAGCAGTTCTTC	CASSLEPSGSWSYNEQFF
TRBV4-3	TRBD2	-	TRBJ2-1	TGCGCCAGCAGCCAAGATGCCGGGACTATCAGCTACAATGAGCAGTTCTTC	CASSQDAGTISYNEQFF
TRBV4-3	-	few	TRBJ2-3	TGCGCCAGCAGCCAAGAAGCCGGACTCCGAGATACGCAGTATTTT	CASSQEAGLRDTQYF
TRBV20-1	TRBD1	few	TRBJ2-7	TGCAGTGCCCCCCGGTGGGACAGGGCCACCTACGAGCAGTACTTC	CSAPRWDRATYEQYF
TRBV5-6	TRBD1	many	TRBJ2-5	TGTGCCAGCAGCCTCCGACAGGGGAAGACGACCCAGTACTTC	CASSLRQGKTTQYF
TRBV12-3/TRBV12-4	TRBD2	-	TRBJ2-3	TGTGCCAGCAGTTCCACACTAGCGGGAGGGCGGAATACGCAGTATTTT	CASSSTLAGGRNTQYF
TRBV20-1	-	many	TRBJ2-7	TGCAGTGCTAGAGATAGGGGGGTCTACGAGCAGTACTTC	CSARDRGVYEQYF
TRBV9	TRBD2	-	TRBJ2-1	TGTGCCAGCAGCGGACCGGGACTAGCGAATTACAATGAGCAGTTCTTC	CASSGPGLANYNEQFF
TRBV24-1	TRBD2	-	TRBJ2-1	TGTGCCACCAGTGATTTAGGCGGGAGGTCCTACAATGAGCAGTTCTTC	CATSDLGGRSYNEQFF
TRBV27	-	-	TRBJ2-7	TGTGCCAGCAGTAGGGACAACTACGAGCAGTACTTC	CASSRDNYEQYF
TRBV4-2	TRBD1	-	TRBJ2-2	TGTGCCAGCAGCCAATCGGGACAGGGAATGAGCACCGGGGAGCTGTTTTTT	CASSQSGQGMSTGELFF
TRBV29-1	TRBD1	-	TRBJ1-2	TGCAGCGCGCACAGGGGCCCCTATGGCTACACCTTC	CSAHRGPYGYTF
TRBV20-1	-	many	TRBJ1-2	TGCAGTGCTAGAAATCGGGACGCATTCTATGGCTACACCTTC	CSARNRDAFYGYTF
TRBV4-3	-	few	TRBJ1-5	TGCGCCAGCAGCCAAGATAACAGGTTTAATCAGCCCCAGCATTTT	CASSQDNRFNQPQHF
TRBV6-5	-	many	TRBJ2-5	TGTGCCAGCATCCCCGAGCAAGAGACCCAGTACTTC	CASIPEQETQYF
TRBV11-1	-	few	TRBJ2-5	TGTGCCAGCAGCTTAGGGAGGCGGGCTCTAGGGCAAGAGACCCAGTACTTC	CASSLGRRALGQETQYF
TRBV12-5	TRBD2	few	TRBJ2-3	TGTGCTAGTGGTTTGGTATGGACTAGCGGGCAACATACGCAGTATTTT	CASGLVWTSGQHTQYF
TRBV20-1	TRBD2	few	TRBJ2-3	TGCAGTTATCGGGCGGGAGGAAGCACAGATACGCAGTATTTT	CSYRAGGSTDTQYF
TRBV12-3/TRBV12-4	-	-	TRBJ2-1	TGTGCCAGCAGTTTCTTAAACCCCGGGTACAATGAGCAGTTCTTC	CASSFLNPGYNEQFF
TRBV7-6	-	-	TRBJ2-1	TGTGCCAGCAGCTTAGGCGGGGTATGGAAGTTCTTC	CASSLGGVWKFF
TRBV10-3	TRBD2	few	TRBJ2-3	TGTGCCATCACGCGGGGAGGGAACCACTTCACAGATACGCAGTATTTT	CAITRGGNHFTDTQYF
TRBV12-3/TRBV12-4	TRBD1	few	TRBJ1-1	TGTGCCAGCAGTTTTTTTCCCCCACAGGGGGCTATCTCTGAAGCTTTCTTT	CASSFFPPQGAISEAFF
TRBV6-1	-	-	TRBJ1-5	TGTGCCAGCAGTATAGGGGAGAGGGATGAGCCCCAGCATTTT	CASSIGERDEPQHF
TRBV12-3/TRBV12-4	-	many	TRBJ2-2	TGTGCCAGCGACACCAAGGGCACCGGGGAGCTGTTTTTT	CASDTKGTGELFF